The sequence of this T cell receptor (beta chain) was determined in a study of blood T cells in healthy people across ages. Per germline, CDR1 MNHEY and CDR2 SMNVEV (reference sequence). The CDR3 is made up of 16 amino acids. The V and J ends lost 2 bases and 4 bases, in that order; junction bases with no gene match: 7. A word on this clonotype: Its antigen remains unidentified.

Study-level points and caveats: PBMCs that were unsorted prevented a conclusive naive versus antigen-experienced comparison. With age, beta diversity per million T cells declined roughly linearly, significantly by 40.

Primers used in a second PCR of about 7 to 12 cycles were a sample-barcoded 5' primer and a J-beta primer mix. Via MiXCR, TCRdb re-called the 5' RACE reads, giving one row per CDR3 protein. This table holds over a million distinct CDR3 sequences, 35% to 45% found once. The TCR comes from a woman aged 18 to 35 in good health. Sequenced: blood. The rearrangement links TRBV27 to TRBJ2-5; TRBD2 matches 10 bases. The CDR3 bases are TGTGCCAGCAGTTTAAGCCCTAGCGGGGGAAGAGAGACCCAGTACTTC. It encodes CASSLSPSGGRETQYF.